The present entry profiles one TCR beta chain with its context. Its specificity is not known. The germline CDR1 and CDR2 sequences are SGDLS and YYNGEE. CDR3 length: 15 residues. V lost 3 bases and J 3 bases, leaving 13 bases between the germline ends. Repertoires were generated with immunoSEQ multiplex PCR, while TCRdb's copy carries only in-frame clones and drops some. The sample includes around 2,000,000 clones, about 92% of them seen just once. Naive CD8 isolation took CD45RO-negative cells positively selected for CCR7 and excluded terminally differentiated effector memory CD45RA+ cells. Every donor was a Caucasian adult from Nashville, Tennessee. This record belongs to a study of shared clonotypes between healthy human individuals. Study-wide points: Relative to their counterparts shared across all four donors, non-shared clonotypes exhibited diminished generation probabilities.

This receptor was obtained from a man between 18 and 35 years old in good health. Some clones in this sample may be carry-over from other donors' samples. The chain uses TRBV9 and TRBJ2-1; no definite D call. Sequencing was carried out using naive CD8+ T cells from PBMCs. The CDR3 loop reads CASSGAPPRYNEQFF. The CDR3 DNA reads TGTGCCAGCAGCGGGGCGCCTCCCCGCTACAATGAGCAGTTCTTC.